These 20 T cell receptor beta chains were sequenced from one sample in a study of PD-1 blockade in mismatch repair-deficient tumors. Profiling relied on immunoSEQ multiplex PCR, and the TCRdb table lists in-frame clones only, not all of them. The repertoire consists of approximately 50,000 clones, with around 82% occurring once and the leading ten covering 3.3%. The starting material was peripheral blood, obtained 4 weeks after starting pembrolizumab. The origin of the receptors is an adult with mismatch repair-deficient cancer.

This sequence joins TRBV6-5 and TRBJ2-5; D is ambiguous. In germline, CDR1 is MNHEY, CDR2 SVGAGI. The ends were cut back, 0 bases at V and 2 bases at J, with 7 bases in the middle. This CDR3 has 14 residues. CDR3 coding DNA: TGTGCCAGCAGTTACTCGGCGCTACAAGAGACCCAGTACTTC. Its translation: CASSYSALQETQYF.

The genes are TRBV11-3 and TRBJ2-1; 9 nucleotides align to TRBD1. In germline, CDR1 is SGHNT, CDR2 YENEEA. Trimming cost V 8 bases and J 7 bases; bases outside gene matches: 9. CDR3 length: 14 residues. The CDR3 coding sequence is TGTGCCAGCGCCCGACAGGGGGTCGCTAATGAGCAGTTCTTC. Translating it yields CASARQGVANEQFF.

The V and J genes are TRBV6-1 and TRBJ2-7; 8 nucleotides line up with TRBD2. Looked up from germline, CDR1 is MNHNS and CDR2 is SASEGT. The CDR3 extends over 15 amino acids. V was pared by 6 bases and J by 7 bases, with 14 bases of the junction left unmatched. The DNA for the CDR3 is TGTGCCAGCAGAGGGACCGGGAGGGTTCGCTATGAGCAGTACTTC. Its translation: CASRGTGRVRYEQYF.

The rearrangement links TRBV5-4 to TRBJ2-1; no definite D call. The V and J ends lost 0 bases and 0 bases respectively, with 4 bases between them. The CDR3 loop spans 14 amino acids. Germline values: CDR1 SGHNT, CDR2 YYREEE (reference sequence). CDR3 sequence reads: CASSLEGSYNEQFF. The DNA for the CDR3 is TGTGCCAGCAGCTTGGAAGGCTCCTACAATGAGCAGTTCTTC.

The rearrangement links TRBV18 to TRBJ2-5; tentatively, D is TRBD1 (5 bases). Matching the DNA end better, TRBJ2-7 makes the J call doubtful. The CDR3 sequence is 12 residues long. CDR1 and CDR2 from the germline V gene are KGHSH and LQKENI. The CDR3 nucleotides are TGTGCCAGCTCCCCCACAGGCTACGAGCAGTACTTC. This sequence encodes CASSPTGYEQYF.

The gene calls are TRBV19 and TRBJ2-1, with D tentatively TRBD2 (6 bases). The length of the CDR3 is 15 residues. Germline CDR1 and CDR2: LNHDA and SQIVND (reference sequence). Trimming cost V 3 bases and J 4 bases, with 13 bases left between them. As DNA, the CDR3 is TGTGCCAGTAGTATGGGACTCGAAGGATACAATGAGCAGTTCTTC. It is translated as CASSMGLEGYNEQFF.

V gene TRBV11-3 combines with J gene TRBJ2-1; the match to TRBD1 covers 8 bases. The CDR3 has 16 residues. Losses at the gene ends were 5 bases for V and 0 bases for J; bases not matched to a gene: 6. In germline, CDR1 is SGHNT, CDR2 YENEEA. CDR3 sequence reads: CASSPRDRSSYNEQFF. CDR3 nucleotides: TGTGCCAGCAGCCCGCGGGACAGGAGCTCCTACAATGAGCAGTTCTTC.

The V gene is TRBV9, the J gene TRBJ1-2; D possibly corresponds to TRBD1 (6 bases). Germline CDR1 reads SGDLS; CDR2 reads YYNGEE. This CDR3 contains 13 residues. The V end lost 4 bases, the J end lost 1 base, and 8 bases lay between the germline ends. CDR3 residues: CASSKDSNYGYTF. The CDR3, as DNA: TGTGCCAGCAGCAAGGACAGTAACTATGGCTACACCTTC. Full variable domain (rest looked up from reference TRBV9 and TRBJ1-2): DSGVTQTPKHLITATGQRVTLRCSPRSGDLSVYWYQQSLDQGLQFLIQYYNGEERAKGNILERFSAQQFPDLHSELNLSSLELGDSALYFCASSKDSNYGYTFGSGTRLTVV.

This chain uses TRBV6-5 with TRBJ1-5; D ambiguous. Germline values: CDR1 MNHEY, CDR2 SVGAGI. Trimming removed 6 bases at V and 8 bases at J, with 11 bases between. This CDR3 is 12 amino acids long. The CDR3 reads CASSSGPEPQHF. The CDR3 nucleotides read TGTGCCAGCAGCTCCGGGCCCGAGCCCCAGCATTTT.

The CDR3 reads CASSLVVGTGSSGYTF. CDR3 sequence (DNA): TGTGCCAGCAGCTTAGTTGTTGGGACAGGGTCTAGTGGCTACACCTTC. This chain connects TRBV7-9 to TRBJ1-2, with 9 bases that match TRBD1. CDR3 size: 16 residues. CDR1 SEHNR and CDR2 FQNEAQ come from the germline V gene (reference sequence). Germline trimming cut 1 base from V and 7 bases from J; bases unmatched to any gene: 10.

This sequence joins TRBV19 and TRBJ1-1; a possible D gene is TRBD1 (5 bases). The V end was cut by 7 bases, the J end by 2 bases, with 14 bases between. Germline values: CDR1 LNHDA, CDR2 SQIVND (reference sequence). The CDR3 covers 14 residues. The CDR3, as DNA: TGTGCCAGTACATCCCCGGGGCTTAACACTGAAGCTTTCTTT. Encoded protein: CASTSPGLNTEAFF. Supplemented by reference TRBV19 and TRBJ1-1, the full variable domain reads DGGITQSPKYLFRKEGQNVTLSCEQNLNHDAMYWYRQDPGQGLRLIYYSQIVNDFQKGDIAEGYSVSREKKESFPLTVTSAQKNPTAFYLCASTSPGLNTEAFFGQGTRLTVV.

The V call is TRBV9, the J call TRBJ2-1, with D possibly TRBD2 on 5 matching bases. Trimming took off 4 bases at V and 6 bases at J, with 14 bases between the two ends. This CDR3 region has 14 residues. Germline V gene sequence: CDR1 SGDLS, CDR2 YYNGEE. For the CDR3, the DNA is TGTGCCAGCAGCATATCGGGAACACGCAATGAGCAGTTCTTC. This gives the protein CASSISGTRNEQFF.

This rearrangement joins TRBV21-1 to TRBJ1-5; TRBD1, the table's D call, lacks a check against the DNA. TRBV21-1 is classified as a pseudogene. CDR3 size: 18 residues. The CDR3 DNA reads TGTGCCAGCAGCAAAACGAGACAGGGGGCTAGAAGCAATCAGCCCCAGCATTTT. It codes for CASSKTRQGARSNQPQHF.

V gene TRBV14 combines with J gene TRBJ2-1; D is ambiguous. CDR1 is SGHDN and CDR2 is FVKESK in the germline V gene. V lost 3 bases, J lost 7 bases, and 13 bases lay in between. This CDR3 is built from 14 residues. The CDR3: CASSHPPRLNEQFF. CDR3 bases: TGTGCCAGCAGCCATCCGCCTCGCTTGAATGAGCAGTTCTTC.

In this sample, this clone turned up once. The chain is built from TRBV7-8 and TRBJ2-1; D unclear. CDR1 SGHVS and CDR2 FQNEAQ come from the germline V gene. V shed 4 bases and J shed 4 bases, with 14 bases lying between them. The CDR3 runs to 15 residues. CDR3 sequence: CASSSGWSSYNEQFF. CDR3 coding DNA: TGTGCCAGCAGCTCCGGTTGGTCCTCGTACAATGAGCAGTTCTTC.

This clone showed up just a few times. The chain carries TRBV2 and TRBJ2-1; 14 positions match TRBD2. The CDR3 runs to 15 residues. The germline V gene encodes CDR1 SNHLY and CDR2 FYNNEI. V trimming: 8 bases; J trimming: 4 bases; junction bases outside the gene matches: 4. Here the CDR3 reads CASRLAGGIYNEQFF. CDR3 coding DNA: TGTGCCAGCCGACTAGCGGGAGGGATTTACAATGAGCAGTTCTTC.

V gene TRBV29-1 combines with J gene TRBJ1-2; D perhaps matches TRBD1 (5 bases). CDR1 is SQVTM and CDR2 is ANQGSEA in the germline V gene. The CDR3 length is 13 residues. Trimming cost V 0 bases and J 8 bases, with 13 bases left between them. The CDR3 sequence: CSVEDGASSGYTF. The CDR3 nucleotides are TGCAGCGTTGAAGACGGGGCTTCGAGCGGCTACACCTTC.

The rearrangement links TRBV25-1 to TRBJ1-1, with D possibly being TRBD1 (6 bases). Germline CDR1 reads MGHDK; CDR2 reads SYGVNS. V was clipped by 3 bases and J by 4 bases, with 18 bases between them. The length of the CDR3 is 16 residues. This CDR3 reads CASSDAGTKGSTEAFF. In nucleotides, the CDR3 is TGTGCCAGCAGTGATGCCGGGACAAAAGGAAGCACTGAAGCTTTCTTT. Drawing the rest from reference TRBV25-1 and TRBJ1-1, the complete variable domain is EADIYQTPRYLVIGTGKKITLECSQTMGHDKMYWYQQDPGMELHLIHYSYGVNSTEKGDLSSESTVSRIRTEHFPLTLESARPSHTSQYLCASSDAGTKGSTEAFFGQGTRLTVV.

This clone was picked up a small number of times. Here the CDR3 DNA reads TGTGCCAGCAGCCCCAATGCCCAGAGCCAAGAGACCCAGTACTTC. Residues: CASSPNAQSQETQYF. J is TRBJ2-5 and V is TRBV9; D uncertain. This CDR3 region has 15 residues. Between the trimmed V and J ends, which lost 4 bases and 1 base, there was a span of 14 bases. CDR1 is SGDLS and CDR2 is YYNGEE in the germline V gene. The full variable domain, its missing parts supplied by reference TRBV9 and TRBJ2-5, is DSGVTQTPKHLITATGQRVTLRCSPRSGDLSVYWYQQSLDQGLQFLIQYYNGEERAKGNILERFSAQQFPDLHSELNLSSLELGDSALYFCASSPNAQSQETQYFGPGTRLLVL.

The gene calls are TRBV15 and TRBJ2-5; D tentatively reads TRBD1 or TRBD2 (5 bases each). This CDR3 region has 17 residues. Germline lookup yields CDR1 LNHNV and CDR2 YYDKDF (reference sequence). The V end was cut by 3 bases, the J end by 1 base, with 18 bases between. The CDR3 coding sequence is TGTGCCACCAGCAGCACCGGAAGAGGGACCATCCAAGAGACCCAGTACTTC. It translates to CATSSTGRGTIQETQYF.